The rows below give T cell receptor beta chains drawn from one sample of a study of glioma-infiltrating T cells. TCRdb reprocessed the multiplex PCR reads via MiXCR and lists one record per CDR3 protein. The sample has about 410,000 distinct CDR3 sequences; roughly two fifths are singletons. Sequencing was done on a sample of glioma tissue, nonneoplastic brain tissue, or PBMCs (not recorded which). The receptor source for this set is a human donor with low-grade glioma or glioblastoma, undergoing nonglioma brain surgery, or in good health (not recorded which). The conserved cysteine and the conserved F or W are not part of the CDR3 here.

TRBJ2-1	TRBV24-1	ATSDLDRGGTNEQF
TRBJ2-3	TRBV27	ASSRRTSGRVTDTQY
TRBJ2-5	TRBV28	ATTPGAKSQEAQY
TRBJ2-6	TRBV5-1	ASSLGWVVGANVLT
TRBJ2-3	TRBV20-1	SAASGAPETQY
TRBJ1-5	TRBV28	ASGAEVGQPQH
TRBJ2-1	TRBV28	ASSFVESYNEQF
TRBJ2-1	TRBV7-2	ASSLAKAGEGNEQF
TRBJ2-6	TRBV6-2/TRBV6-3	ASSSSGAGANVLT
TRBJ2-7	TRBV5-4	ASSLGTLSSYEQY
TRBJ2-5	TRBV20-1	SARDRTETQY
TRBJ2-1	TRBV7-9	ASSLRFGSRDNEQF
TRBJ2-1	TRBV11-2	ASSQESAEQF
TRBJ2-5	TRBV7-2	ASSLYRWGLGTQY
TRBJ2-3	TRBV7-9	ASSLASRGTDTQY
TRBJ2-3	TRBV11-2	AGSSGTSTDTQY
TRBJ1-5	TRBV25-1	ASSEGGQGGQPQH
TRBJ1-1	TRBV20-1	SARFGTANTEAF
TRBJ1-1	TRBV7-9	ASSRTGGSRNTEAF
TRBJ2-3	TRBV4-1	ASSQDFGGSTDTQY
TRBJ2-5	TRBV2	ASSEDRDSQETQY
TRBJ2-3	TRBV12-3/TRBV12-4	ASTFERTDTQY
TRBJ2-3	TRBV30	AWSVGDRVTDTQY
TRBJ2-7	TRBV5-6	ASSTSMGRRQGAYEQY
TRBJ2-5	TRBV15	ATSRETLWGALETQY
TRBJ2-1	TRBV10-3	AISEGSGIYNEQF
TRBJ2-1	TRBV4-3	ASSQVLGRNNEQF
TRBJ2-2	TRBV2	ASSTPPGRNTGELF
TRBJ2-7	TRBV4-2	ASSHPSSYEQY
TRBJ1-5	TRBV24-1	ATSDDRDDNQPQH
TRBJ2-5	TRBV4-1	ASSQEYRQETQY
TRBJ2-7	TRBV20-1	SARDERPYEQY
TRBJ1-2	TRBV4-3	ASSLRGAGVYGYT
TRBJ2-7	TRBV2	ASSNPDSYEQY
TRBJ2-7	TRBV6-1	ASRQGLAGAYEQY
TRBJ2-1	TRBV7-2	ASRLQRTRDNEQF
TRBJ1-1	TRBV20-1	SATPLAEAF
TRBJ2-5	TRBV28	ASSPGQVQETQY
TRBJ1-5	TRBV19	ASSGRQGNRQPQH
TRBJ2-1	TRBV20-1	SASRLAGVNEQF
TRBJ2-5	TRBV3-1	ASSQAWDSYQETQY
TRBJ1-1	TRBV7-9	ASSLGQIEAF
TRBJ2-7	TRBV7-2	ASTLGLSEQY
TRBJ2-3	TRBV7-9	ASSLAQGRDTQY
TRBJ2-7	TRBV20-1	SARDLSNWYEQY